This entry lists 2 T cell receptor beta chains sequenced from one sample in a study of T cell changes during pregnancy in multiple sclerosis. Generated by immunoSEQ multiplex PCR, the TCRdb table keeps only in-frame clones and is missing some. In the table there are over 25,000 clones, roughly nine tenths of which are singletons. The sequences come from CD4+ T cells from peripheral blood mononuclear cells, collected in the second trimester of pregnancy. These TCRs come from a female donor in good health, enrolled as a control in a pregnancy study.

The CDR3 protein is CASRASRGRDTEAFF. In DNA, the CDR3 is TGTGCCAGCAGAGCATCCAGGGGTCGGGACACTGAAGCTTTCTTT. The chain recombines TRBV6-5 with TRBJ1-1; D perhaps matches TRBD1 (6 bases). The CDR3 is 15 residues long. From germline, CDR1 is MNHEY and CDR2 SVGAGI. Trimming shortened V by 6 bases and J by 3 bases, and 17 bases separated the two germline ends.

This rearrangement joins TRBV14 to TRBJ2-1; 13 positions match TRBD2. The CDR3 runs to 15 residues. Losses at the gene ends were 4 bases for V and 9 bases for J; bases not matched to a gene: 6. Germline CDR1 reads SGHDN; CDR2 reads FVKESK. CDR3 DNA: TGTGCCAGCAGCCGACTAGCGGGAGGCCGGGGTGAGCAGTTCTTC. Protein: CASSRLAGGRGEQFF.